This note documents a single TCR beta chain sequence. The CDR3 spans 16 residues. Germline CDR1 is SNHLY and CDR2 is FYNNEI. The V end was cut by 2 bases, the J end by 2 bases, with 16 bases between. These data come from a study of blood T cell repertoires in COVID-19. Study as a whole: Samples of COVID-19 (acute and convalescent) were obtained from the United States, Italy and Spain. Nucleic acid was either cDNA or gDNA, and it came from T cells, B-cell-depleted T cells, or PBMCs.

Some clones are missing from TCRdb's copy, which holds only in-frame ones; the method was immunoSEQ multiplex PCR. Here the sample spans 200,000 to 250,000 clones, approximately 79% being singletons. The receptor was derived from a woman between 35 and 50 years old with active or convalescent COVID-19. Sequencing was done on a sample of peripheral blood. The V gene is TRBV2, the J gene TRBJ2-7; TRBD2 is a possible D gene (6 bases). This CDR3 is CASSEIPGRGTYEQYF. The CDR3 DNA reads TGTGCCAGCAGTGAAATCCCTGGACGGGGGACCTACGAGCAGTACTTC.